This TCR beta chain was recovered during a study of beta chain features in type 1 diabetes. On the study more broadly: Age and gender were similar between patients and healthy donors, as were cell yields. Overall study results and limits: Among patients with Type 1 diabetes, TCRB CDR3s were moderately but significantly shorter in every one of the four CD4+ subsets.

Reverse transcribing all isolated RNA meant expressed TCRB transcripts were sequenced. TCRdb's copy holds only in-frame clones and misses some; the assay was immunoSEQ multiplex PCR. The sample contains 150,000 to 170,000 clones, approximately 10% of which appear only once. CDR3 size: 11 residues. Germline values: CDR1 MDHEN, CDR2 SYDVKM. V lost 5 bases, J lost 11 bases, and 12 bases lay in between. Regarding this clone: The antigen remains undetermined.

The single heparinised draw taken from each donor contained about 100 mL of blood on average. V and J are TRBV28 and TRBJ1-1, with D tentatively TRBD1 (5 bases). Sequenced sample: central memory CD4+ T cells from blood. The receptor's source is a man aged 25 to 45 with type 1 diabetes. CDR3 nucleotide sequence: TGTGCCAGCAGTCTCAGGGATGGGGCTTTCTTT. Translation gives CASSLRDGAFF.